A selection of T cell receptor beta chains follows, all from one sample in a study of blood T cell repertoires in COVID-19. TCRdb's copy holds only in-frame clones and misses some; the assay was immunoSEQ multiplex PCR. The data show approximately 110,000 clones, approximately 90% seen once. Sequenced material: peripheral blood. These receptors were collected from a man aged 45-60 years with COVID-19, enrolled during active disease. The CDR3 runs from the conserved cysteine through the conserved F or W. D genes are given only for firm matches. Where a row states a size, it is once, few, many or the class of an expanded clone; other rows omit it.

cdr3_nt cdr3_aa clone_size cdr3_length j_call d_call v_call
TGTGCCATCAGTGTTGCAGGGGGCTCTGGAAACACCATATATTTT CAISVAGGSGNTIYF once 15 TRBJ1-3 TRBD1 TRBV10-3
TGCAGCGTTGAATCCCGGGACAGGGTTTATGGCTACACCTTC CSVESRDRVYGYTF once 14 TRBJ1-2 TRBD1 TRBV29-1
TGTGCCAGCAGCCAGTTCCCCACACTAGCGGGAAGCCAAGAGACCCAGTACTTC CASSQFPTLAGSQETQYF once 18 TRBJ2-5 TRBD2 TRBV3-1/TRBV3-2
TGTGCCAGCAGCCTCCAGGGATTGAACACTGAAGCTTTCTTT CASSLQGLNTEAFF NA 14 TRBJ1-1 NA TRBV14
TGTGCCAGCAGTGAGCAGGGGACAGGGTCGAACCTCCACTTT CASSEQGTGSNLHF NA 14 TRBJ1-6 TRBD1 TRBV6-1
TGTGCCAGCAGCGAAACAGGGGGCTCCTACAATGAGCAGTTCTTC CASSETGGSYNEQFF NA 15 TRBJ2-1 TRBD1 TRBV9
TGTGCCAGTACTGGCCTTTCCTACAATGAGCAGTTCTTC CASTGLSYNEQFF NA 13 TRBJ2-1 NA TRBV19
TGTGCCAGCAGTGACAGGGTTAATGAGCAGTTCTTC CASSDRVNEQFF NA 12 TRBJ2-1 TRBD1 TRBV6-6
TGTGCCAGCAGCCTCCGACAGGGCACAGATACGCAGTATTTT CASSLRQGTDTQYF NA 14 TRBJ2-3 NA TRBV3-1/TRBV3-2
TGCAGCGTGTCTGACCTCGGGACTAGCGGGAGACTCGGGCAAGAGACCCAGTACTTC CSVSDLGTSGRLGQETQYF NA 19 TRBJ2-5 TRBD2 TRBV29-1
TGTGCCTGGAACAGGGTAGCAAATCAGCCCCAGCATTTT CAWNRVANQPQHF NA 13 TRBJ1-5 NA TRBV30
TGTGCCAGCAATCCGGACAGCCCTAGCACAGATACGCAGTATTTT CASNPDSPSTDTQYF NA 15 TRBJ2-3 NA TRBV28